Below, 23 T cell receptor beta chains from the same sample are listed, as sequenced in a study of early stage breast cancer tumors. Some clones are missing from TCRdb's copy, which holds only in-frame ones; the method was immunoSEQ multiplex PCR. The table includes some 70,000 clones, more than 65% detected once. Sequencing used blood. Receptors were obtained from a person between 55 and 70 years old with breast cancer.

J is TRBJ2-2 and V is TRBV4-3, with D hard to call. Germline CDR1 and CDR2: LGHNA and YSLEER. The germline V and J ends were trimmed by 1 base and 6 bases, with 18 bases remaining between them. This CDR3 comprises 17 residues. Here the CDR3 DNA reads TGCGCCAGCAGCCAAGTGCCGGTCCCGCTGGCCGCCGGGGAGCTGTTTTTT. Residues: CASSQVPVPLAAGELFF.

The rearrangement uses TRBV11-3 and TRBJ2-3; 9 bases align to TRBD1. V lost 5 bases to trimming and J lost 1 base; unmatched junction nucleotides: 4. The V gene's germline CDR1 is SGHNT and CDR2 YENEEA. This CDR3 comprises 15 residues. The CDR3 is CASSPRQGGTDTQYF. CDR3 in DNA: TGTGCCAGCAGCCCAAGACAGGGGGGCACAGATACGCAGTATTTT.

The chain is built from TRBV7-8 and TRBJ1-4, with D unresolved. The germline V and J ends were trimmed by 0 bases and 6 bases, with 8 bases remaining between them. Germline CDR1 SGHVS, CDR2 FQNEAQ. The CDR3 length is 14 residues. This CDR3 is CASSLAARDEKLFF. Here the CDR3 DNA reads TGTGCCAGCAGCTTAGCGGCCAGAGATGAAAAACTGTTTTTT.

About this clone itself: A read error may account for a junction end that differs from germline. V gene TRBV5-1 combines with J gene TRBJ1-2; D call uncertain. The CDR3 contains 13 residues. Germline assignment: CDR1 SGHRS and CDR2 YFSETQ. The CDR3 DNA reads TGTGCCAGCAGTTCCTATAGGAGCTATGGCTACACCTTC. It yields the protein CASSSYRSYGYTF.

V gene TRBV28 combines with J gene TRBJ2-1; possible D gene TRBD1, 5 bases. The germline V gene has CDR1 MDHEN and CDR2 SYDVKM. V lost 1 base to trimming and J lost 9 bases, with 10 bases between them. CDR3 length: 13 residues. In DNA form, the CDR3 reads TGTGCCAGCAGTTTATTGGCCCAGGGTGAGCAGTTCTTC. It specifies CASSLLAQGEQFF.

The chain has TRBV7-2 and TRBJ1-2; 7 nucleotides agree with TRBD1. CDR3 length: 14 residues. Germline V gene data show CDR1 as SGHTA and CDR2 as FQGNSA. Trimming at V came to 1 base and at J to 8 bases, leaving 7 bases not matched to a gene. The CDR3 spells CASSLVSQGQGYTF. CDR3 DNA sequence: TGTGCCAGCAGCTTAGTCAGCCAGGGACAGGGCTACACCTTC. The full variable domain, completed using reference TRBV7-2 and TRBJ1-2, is GAGVSQSPSNKVTEKGKDVELRCDPISGHTALYWYRQSLGQGLEFLIYFQGNSAPDKSGLPSDRFSAERTGGSVSTLTIQRTQQEDSAVYLCASSLVSQGQGYTFGSGTRLTVV.

This rearrangement joins TRBV10-2 to TRBJ1-5, with 8 bases fitting TRBD1. Per the germline V gene, CDR1 is WSHSY and CDR2 is SAAADI. Unmatched junction bases numbered 5, after V lost 7 bases and J lost 6 bases. There are 13 residues in the CDR3. CDR3 DNA sequence: TGCGCCAGCACCCCACAGGGGGGTCAGCCCCAGCATTTT. The encoded protein is CASTPQGGQPQHF.

V usage is TRBV6-6 and J usage is TRBJ1-1; D unclear. The CDR3 length is 14 residues. The V and J ends lost 2 bases and 4 bases respectively, with 11 bases between them. Germline CDR1 MNHNY, CDR2 SVGAGI (reference sequence). Here the CDR3 reads CASSYQVSSTEAFF. In nucleotides, the CDR3 is TGTGCCAGCAGTTACCAGGTGTCGTCCACTGAAGCTTTCTTT.

J is TRBJ2-1 and V is TRBV13; weak D call: TRBD1 (6 bases). CDR3 length equals 16 residues. In germline, CDR1 is PRHDT, CDR2 FYEKMQ (reference sequence). The V and J ends lost 3 bases and 4 bases respectively, with 16 bases between them. The CDR3 DNA follows: TGTGCCAGCAGCTTTCCATCCGTCACAGGGTACAATGAGCAGTTCTTC. It encodes CASSFPSVTGYNEQFF. The full variable domain, rest sourced from reference TRBV13 and TRBJ2-1, is AAGVIQSPRHLIKEKRETATLKCYPIPRHDTVYWYQQGPGQDPQFLISFYEKMQSDKGSIPDRFSAQQFSDYHSELNMSSLELGDSALYFCASSFPSVTGYNEQFFGPGTRLTVL.

This clone was seen a single time. This chain's CDR3 is CAISESGQGAREQFF. The CDR3 DNA reads TGTGCCATCAGTGAATCGGGGCAGGGGGCAAGAGAGCAGTTCTTC. The chain couples TRBV10-3 to TRBJ2-1; 8 positions agree with TRBD1. Germline assignment: CDR1 ENHRY and CDR2 SYGVKD. The CDR3 runs 15 residues. Trimming removed 3 bases from V and 10 bases from J; junction bases left unmatched: 11.

The rearrangement uses TRBV7-3 and TRBJ2-2; 10 nucleotides match TRBD1. The CDR3 extends over 16 amino acids. The V segment lost 3 bases and the J segment 4 bases; nucleotides outside the gene matches: 5. Germline V CDR1 and CDR2: SGHTA, FQGTGA. The CDR3 loop is CASSFGTGESTGELFF. For the CDR3, the DNA is TGTGCCAGCAGCTTTGGGACAGGGGAGTCCACCGGGGAGCTGTTTTTT.

This rearrangement joins TRBV5-1 to TRBJ1-1; TRBD1 agrees at 7 bases. Germline CDR1 reads SGHRS; CDR2 reads YFSETQ. This CDR3 contains 15 residues. V trimming: 6 bases; J trimming: 5 bases; junction bases outside the gene matches: 13. In nucleotides, the CDR3 is TGCGCCAGCACCTATCAAGCCCAGGGGGAAACTGAAGCTTTCTTT. It encodes CASTYQAQGETEAFF.

This sequence joins TRBV5-4 and TRBJ1-6; maybe TRBD1 (5 bases). Trimming took off 5 bases at V and 0 bases at J, with 9 bases between the two ends. The germline gives CDR1 SGHNT, CDR2 YYREEE (reference sequence). This CDR3 spans 15 amino acids. The CDR3 loop is CASSYDSSYNSPLHF. In nucleotides, the CDR3 is TGTGCCAGCAGTTACGACAGCTCCTATAATTCACCCCTCCACTTT.

This sequence joins TRBV5-6 and TRBJ2-1; 8 nucleotides line up with TRBD1. The CDR3 totals 15 residues. The germline CDR1 and CDR2 sequences are SGHDT and YYEEEE. Trimming took 4 bases from V and 0 from J; bases not matched to a gene: 3. The CDR3 sequence is CASSADRGSYNEQFF. CDR3 DNA: TGTGCCAGCAGCGCTGACAGGGGCTCCTACAATGAGCAGTTCTTC.

The CDR3 region is CSVVRGATDTQYF. CDR3 in DNA: TGCAGCGTTGTCCGGGGGGCCACAGATACGCAGTATTTT. V and J are TRBV29-1 and TRBJ2-3, with a tentative D call TRBD2 (7 bases). The CDR3 covers 13 residues. V was clipped by 4 bases and J by 2 bases, with 10 bases between them. Germline CDR1 is SQVTM and CDR2 is ANQGSEA.

The gene calls are TRBV7-3 and TRBJ2-1, with TRBD2 matching over 12 bases. After removal of 4 bases from V and 9 bases from J, the junction contained 7 bases not matched to a gene. There are 15 residues in the CDR3. The germline V gene has CDR1 SGHTA and CDR2 FQGTGA. The CDR3 DNA follows: TGTGCCAGCAGCTCCCGACTAGCGGGAGTTAGTGAGCAGTTCTTC. Its protein product is CASSSRLAGVSEQFF. Drawing the rest from reference TRBV7-3 and TRBJ2-1, the complete variable domain is GAGVSQTPSNKVTEKGKYVELRCDPISGHTALYWYRQSLGQGPEFLIYFQGTGAADDSGLPNDRFFAVRPEGSVSTLKIQRTERGDSAVYLCASSSRLAGVSEQFFGPGTRLTVL.

This clone was detected only a few times. The V call is TRBV7-3, the J call TRBJ1-2, with 7 bases fitting TRBD1. The CDR3 extends over 13 amino acids. The V gene's germline CDR1 is SGHTA and CDR2 FQGTGA. With 3 bases clipped from V and 6 bases from J, the junction kept 4 bases outside the gene matches. CDR3 in DNA: TGTGCCAGCAGCTTTCCAGGGGGAAATGGCTACACCTTC. It encodes CASSFPGGNGYTF.

The genes are TRBV11-2 and TRBJ1-5; no reliable D call. Germline V gene data show CDR1 as SGHAT and CDR2 as FQNNGV. The V end lost 6 bases, the J end lost 3 bases, and 12 bases lay between the germline ends. This CDR3 contains 14 residues. The CDR3 here is CASRRGPLNQPQHF. Written as DNA, the CDR3 is TGTGCCAGCAGACGCGGGCCCCTCAATCAGCCCCAGCATTTT.

V is TRBV7-9 and J is TRBJ2-7, with D unclear. Per the germline V gene, CDR1 is SEHNR and CDR2 is FQNEAQ (reference sequence). The CDR3 is 12 amino acids. V was shortened by 3 bases and J by 4 bases, with 7 bases between the two germline ends. The DNA of the CDR3 is TGTGCCAGCAGCTTCCTCCCGTACGAGCAGTACTTC. It encodes CASSFLPYEQYF.

This rearrangement joins TRBV6-6 to TRBJ2-7; D possibly corresponds to TRBD2 (6 bases). The V end lost 6 bases, the J end lost 6 bases, and 12 bases lay between the germline ends. This CDR3 region has 12 residues. Per germline, CDR1 MNHNY and CDR2 SVGAGI (reference sequence). The CDR3 spells CASSIGTGEQYF. CDR3 DNA: TGTGCCAGCAGCATCGGGACTGGCGAGCAGTACTTC.

This chain joins TRBV28 and TRBJ2-3; 9 nucleotides agree with TRBD2. Trimming took 3 bases from V and 1 from J; bases not matched to a gene: 2. Germline CDR1 is MDHEN and CDR2 is SYDVKM. This CDR3 spans 15 amino acids. The CDR3 loop is CASSLAGGGTDTQYF. The CDR3 region has the DNA TGTGCCAGCAGTTTGGCGGGGGGGGGCACAGATACGCAGTATTTT.

With respect to this clone: One end of the junction is discordant with germline, which a read error may explain. This rearrangement joins TRBV10-2 to TRBJ1-6; D is ambiguous. The CDR3 contains 14 residues. Per the germline V gene, CDR1 is WSHSY and CDR2 is SAAADI. Here the CDR3 reads CARSDEGFKSPLHF. The CDR3 DNA follows: TGCGCCAGGAGTGATGAGGGATTTAAGTCACCCCTCCACTTT.

The chain couples TRBV5-1 to TRBJ2-7; 9 nucleotides line up with TRBD2. Looked up from germline, CDR1 is SGHRS and CDR2 is YFSETQ. CDR3 length: 16 amino acids. Unmatched junction bases numbered 8, after V lost 4 bases and J lost 0 bases. In nucleotides, the CDR3 is TGCGCCAGCAGCACAGCGGGGGGACAGAGCTCCTACGAGCAGTACTTC. Protein product: CASSTAGGQSSYEQYF.